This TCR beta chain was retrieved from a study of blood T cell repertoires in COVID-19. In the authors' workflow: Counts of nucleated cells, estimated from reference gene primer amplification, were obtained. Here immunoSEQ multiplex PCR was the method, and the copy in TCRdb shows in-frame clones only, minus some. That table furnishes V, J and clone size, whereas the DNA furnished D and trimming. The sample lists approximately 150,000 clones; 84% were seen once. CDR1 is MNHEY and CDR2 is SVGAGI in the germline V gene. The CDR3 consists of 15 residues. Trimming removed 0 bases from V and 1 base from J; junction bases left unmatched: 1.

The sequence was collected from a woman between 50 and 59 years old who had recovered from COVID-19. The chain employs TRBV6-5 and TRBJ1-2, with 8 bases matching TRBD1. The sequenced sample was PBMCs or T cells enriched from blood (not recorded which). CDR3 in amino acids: CASSYSDRGNYGYTF. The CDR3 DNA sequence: TGTGCCAGCAGTTACTCCGACAGGGGTAACTATGGCTACACCTTC.